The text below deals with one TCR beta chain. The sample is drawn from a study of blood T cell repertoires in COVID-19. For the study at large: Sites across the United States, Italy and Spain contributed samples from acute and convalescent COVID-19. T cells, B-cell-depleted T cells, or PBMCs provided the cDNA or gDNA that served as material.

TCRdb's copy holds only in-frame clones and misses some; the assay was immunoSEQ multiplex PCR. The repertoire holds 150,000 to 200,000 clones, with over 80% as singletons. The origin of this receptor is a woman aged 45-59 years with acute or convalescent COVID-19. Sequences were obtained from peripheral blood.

CDR3 bases: TGTGCCAGCAGTGTCGACAGGGGGCCTGGAAACACCATATATTTT. It encodes CASSVDRGPGNTIYF. The chain links TRBV27 to TRBJ1-3, with TRBD1 matching 10 bases. Germline V gene lookup returns CDR1 MNHEY and CDR2 SMNVEV (reference sequence). The trim removed 5 bases at V and 2 bases at J, leaving 3 bases unmatched. CDR3 length: 15 residues.